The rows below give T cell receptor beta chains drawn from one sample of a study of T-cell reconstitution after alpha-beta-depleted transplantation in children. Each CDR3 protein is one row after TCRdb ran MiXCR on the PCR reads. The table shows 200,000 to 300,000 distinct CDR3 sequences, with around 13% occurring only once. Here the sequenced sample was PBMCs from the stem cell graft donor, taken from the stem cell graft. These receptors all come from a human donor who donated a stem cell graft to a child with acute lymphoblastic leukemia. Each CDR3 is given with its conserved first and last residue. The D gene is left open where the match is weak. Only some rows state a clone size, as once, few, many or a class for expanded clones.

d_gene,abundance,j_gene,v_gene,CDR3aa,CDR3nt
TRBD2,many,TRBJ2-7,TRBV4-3,CASSQDLTGGNYEQYF,TGCGCCAGCAGCCAAGATTTGACGGGGGGAAACTACGAGCAGTACTTC
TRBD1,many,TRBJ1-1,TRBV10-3,CAISESGWLIGQDNTEAFF,TGTGCCATCAGTGAGTCAGGCTGGTTGATAGGACAGGATAACACTGAAGCTTTCTTT
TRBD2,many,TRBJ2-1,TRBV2,CASSEALRASGGYNEQFF,TGTGCCAGCAGTGAAGCGCTTCGGGCTAGCGGGGGTTACAATGAGCAGTTCTTC
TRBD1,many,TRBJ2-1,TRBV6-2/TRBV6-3,CASTFRSGTENNEQFF,TGTGCCAGCACTTTTCGGTCCGGGACAGAGAACAATGAGCAGTTCTTC
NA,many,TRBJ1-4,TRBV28,CASSVTSREVNEKLFF,TGTGCCAGCAGTGTAACCTCGAGAGAAGTTAATGAAAAACTGTTTTTT
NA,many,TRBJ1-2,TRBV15,CATSRDRPGFSGYTF,TGTGCCACCAGCAGAGATAGGCCCGGGTTCTCTGGCTACACCTTC
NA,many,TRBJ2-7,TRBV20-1,CSARDTPGQEQYF,TGCAGTGCTAGAGATACCCCGGGTCAAGAGCAGTACTTC
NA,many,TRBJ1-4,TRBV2,CASTLLAAATNEKLFF,TGTGCCAGCACCCTACTGGCGGCTGCAACTAATGAAAAACTGTTTTTT
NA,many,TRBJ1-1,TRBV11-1,CASSLVGWRRNRNTEAFF,TGTGCCAGCAGCTTAGTCGGGTGGAGGCGCAATAGGAACACTGAAGCTTTCTTT
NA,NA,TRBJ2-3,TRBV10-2,CASSGGLDTDTQYF,TGCGCCAGCAGTGGGGGATTGGACACAGATACGCAGTATTTT
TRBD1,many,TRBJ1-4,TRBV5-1,CASSWAGQQNEKLFF,TGCGCCAGCAGCTGGGCGGGACAGCAAAACGAAAAACTGTTTTTT
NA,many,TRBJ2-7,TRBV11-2,CASSSLRGRDSYEQYF,TGTGCCAGCAGTTCCCTCAGGGGGAGGGACTCCTACGAGCAGTACTTC
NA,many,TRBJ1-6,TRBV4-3,CASSPGGGYNSPLHF,TGCGCCAGCAGCCCGGGGGGAGGCTATAATTCACCCCTCCACTTT
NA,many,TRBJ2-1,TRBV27,CASSLSEANEQFF,TGTGCCAGCAGTTTATCGGAGGCCAATGAGCAGTTCTTC
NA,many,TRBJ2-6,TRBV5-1,CASSLVGVPYDSGANVLTF,TGCGCCAGCAGCTTGGTAGGGGTCCCGTACGACTCTGGGGCCAACGTCCTGACTTTC
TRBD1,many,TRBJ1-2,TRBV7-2,CAGDRGLPGYTF,TGTGCCGGGGACAGGGGGCTACCTGGCTACACCTTC
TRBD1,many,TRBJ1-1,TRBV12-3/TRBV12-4,CASSSGTGRNTEAFF,TGTGCCAGCAGTTCCGGGACAGGACGTAACACTGAAGCTTTCTTT
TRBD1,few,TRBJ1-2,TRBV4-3,CASSPDRSPLGYGYTF,TGCGCCAGCAGCCCGGACAGGTCCCCACTAGGCTATGGCTACACCTTC
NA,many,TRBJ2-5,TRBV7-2,CASSLLPQETQYF,TGTGCCAGCAGCTTACTTCCTCAAGAGACCCAGTACTTC
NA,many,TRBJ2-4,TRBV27,CASSAWDGQLAKNIQYF,TGTGCCAGCAGTGCCTGGGACGGACAACTAGCCAAAAACATTCAGTACTTC
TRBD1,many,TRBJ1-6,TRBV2,CASSGLTGGASPLHF,TGTGCCAGCAGTGGTCTTACAGGGGGCGCCTCACCCCTCCACTTT
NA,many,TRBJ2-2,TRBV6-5,CASSYLKGGELFF,TGTGCCAGCAGTTACTTGAAAGGCGGGGAGCTGTTTTTT
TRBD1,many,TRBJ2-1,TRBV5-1,CASGPGQGYNEQFF,TGCGCCAGTGGCCCGGGACAGGGCTACAATGAGCAGTTCTTC
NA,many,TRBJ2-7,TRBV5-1,CASSYQGSYEQYF,TGCGCCAGCAGCTATCAGGGCTCCTACGAGCAGTACTTC
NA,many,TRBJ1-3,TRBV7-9,CASSRDYSGNTIYF,TGTGCCAGCAGCCGGGACTACTCTGGAAACACCATATATTTT
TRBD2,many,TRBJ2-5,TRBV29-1,CSVDSPAGDQETQYF,TGCAGCGTTGATAGTCCAGCGGGGGACCAAGAGACCCAGTACTTC
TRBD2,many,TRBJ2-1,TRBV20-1,CSARGSERGVQFF,TGCAGTGCTAGAGGGTCGGAGCGGGGTGTGCAGTTCTTC
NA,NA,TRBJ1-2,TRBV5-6,CASSSDSFRTMNYGYTF,TGTGCCAGCAGCTCGGACAGCTTCCGAACTATGAACTATGGCTACACCTTC
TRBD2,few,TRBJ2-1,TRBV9,CASSVEGLAGGNGRSYNEQFF,TGTGCCAGCAGCGTAGAAGGACTAGCGGGGGGGAATGGACGTTCCTACAATGAGCAGTTCTTC
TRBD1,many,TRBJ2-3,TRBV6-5,CASSYRLPDRDTDTQYF,TGTGCCAGCAGTTACCGTCTCCCAGACAGGGACACAGATACGCAGTATTTT
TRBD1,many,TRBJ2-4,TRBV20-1,CSATRDRENHIQYF,TGCAGTGCTACTCGGGACAGGGAGAATCACATTCAGTACTTC
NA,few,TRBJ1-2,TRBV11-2,CASSLEGVAAGYTF,TGTGCCAGCAGCTTAGAAGGGGTGGCAGCAGGCTACACCTTC
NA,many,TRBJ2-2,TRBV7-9,CASSLASGSGGELFF,TGTGCCAGCAGCTTAGCCTCAGGGTCAGGCGGGGAGCTGTTTTTT
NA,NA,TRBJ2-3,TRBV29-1,CSVLSTDTQYF,TGCAGCGTTCTTAGCACAGATACGCAGTATTTT
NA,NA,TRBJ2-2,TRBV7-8,CASGPPPAYGELFF,TGTGCCAGCGGCCCCCCGCCCGCCTACGGGGAGCTGTTTTTT
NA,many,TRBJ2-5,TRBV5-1,CASSFHGSGHQETQYF,TGCGCCAGCAGCTTCCACGGGAGCGGTCACCAAGAGACCCAGTACTTC
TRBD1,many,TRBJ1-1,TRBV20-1,CSADRGTDGTEAFF,TGCAGTGCAGATCGTGGGACAGACGGGACTGAAGCTTTCTTT
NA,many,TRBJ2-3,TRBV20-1,CSARSPGSTDTQYF,TGCAGTGCTAGATCTCCCGGATCCACAGATACGCAGTATTTT
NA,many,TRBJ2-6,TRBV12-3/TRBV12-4,CASGKASSGANVLTF,TGTGCCAGCGGCAAGGCAAGCTCTGGGGCCAACGTCCTGACTTTC
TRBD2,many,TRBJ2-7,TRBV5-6,CASSLTSGRHSYEQYF,TGTGCCAGCAGCTTGACTAGCGGGAGGCACTCCTACGAGCAGTACTTC
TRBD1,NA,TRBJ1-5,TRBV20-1,CSASTGGLGNQPQHF,TGCAGTGCCTCGACAGGGGGCCTTGGCAATCAGCCCCAGCATTTT
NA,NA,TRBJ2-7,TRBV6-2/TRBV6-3,CASSPPDSLTYEQYF,TGTGCCAGCAGTCCACCGGACAGCTTGACCTACGAGCAGTACTTC
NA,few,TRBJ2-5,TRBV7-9,CASSLDPAAETQYF,TGTGCCAGCAGCTTAGACCCGGCTGCTGAGACCCAGTACTTC
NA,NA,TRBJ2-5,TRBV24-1,CATSDLDGGETQYF,TGTGCCACCAGTGATTTGGATGGGGGAGAGACCCAGTACTTC
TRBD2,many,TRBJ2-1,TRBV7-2,CASSTSGASYNEQFF,TGTGCCAGCAGCACTAGCGGGGCATCCTACAATGAGCAGTTCTTC
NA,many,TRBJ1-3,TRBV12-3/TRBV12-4,CASSLQAQIVGNTIYF,TGTGCCAGCAGTTTACAAGCGCAGATTGTTGGAAACACCATATATTTT
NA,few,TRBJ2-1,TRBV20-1,CSARATYNEQFF,TGCAGTGCTAGGGCCACCTACAATGAGCAGTTCTTC
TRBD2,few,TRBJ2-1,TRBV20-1,CSARNLAGVGYNEQFF,TGCAGTGCTAGAAATTTAGCGGGAGTGGGCTACAATGAGCAGTTCTTC
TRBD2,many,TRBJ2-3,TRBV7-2,CASSNRLAGKLTDTQYF,TGTGCCAGCAGCAACAGACTAGCGGGGAAACTCACAGATACGCAGTATTTT
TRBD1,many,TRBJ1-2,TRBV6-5,CASSPTGEDGYTF,TGTGCCAGCAGTCCGACAGGGGAGGATGGCTACACCTTC
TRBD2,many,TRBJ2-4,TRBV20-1,CSAFSGRSNIQYF,TGCAGTGCCTTCAGCGGGAGGTCAAACATTCAGTACTTC
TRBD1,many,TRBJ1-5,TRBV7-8,CASSLQGSPDQPQHF,TGTGCCAGCAGCCTACAGGGGAGTCCCGATCAGCCCCAGCATTTT
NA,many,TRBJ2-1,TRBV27,CASSLGPQEYNEQFF,TGTGCCAGCAGTTTAGGCCCGCAAGAGTACAATGAGCAGTTCTTC
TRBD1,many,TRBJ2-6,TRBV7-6,CASSLYDRGYSGANVLTF,TGTGCCAGCAGCTTATATGACAGGGGCTACTCTGGGGCCAACGTCCTGACTTTC
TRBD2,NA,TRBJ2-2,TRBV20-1,CSATGLAGGQGELFF,TGCAGTGCCACAGGGCTAGCGGGGGGGCAAGGGGAGCTGTTTTTT
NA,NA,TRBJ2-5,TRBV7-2,CASSLHPLRETQYF,TGTGCCAGCAGTTTACATCCTTTGAGAGAGACCCAGTACTTC
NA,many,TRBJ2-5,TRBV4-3,CASSQDGTFPRAQYF,TGCGCCAGCAGCCAAGACGGGACTTTCCCCAGGGCCCAGTACTTC
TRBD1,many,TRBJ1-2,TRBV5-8,CASSFRTGYYGYTF,TGTGCCAGCAGCTTCCGGACAGGCTACTATGGCTACACCTTC
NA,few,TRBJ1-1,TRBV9,CASSVVPLRGMNTEAFF,TGTGCCAGCAGCGTAGTCCCCCTACGGGGGATGAACACTGAAGCTTTCTTT